This T cell receptor beta chain is from a study of shared clonotypes between healthy human individuals. Study details: Donor composition was a couple of women and three men, aged 18 to 49.

Trimming removed 10 bases at V and 6 bases at J, with 16 bases between. Germline V gene sequence: CDR1 ENHRY, CDR2 SYGVKD. There are 13 residues in the CDR3. Assay execution proceeded at the deep level. Replicate PCRs for unsorted PBMC used about 0.3 ug DNA (approximately 31,000 T cell genomes). The sequencing of unsorted PBMC DNA took place on ten immunoSEQ deep assay plates. The method was immunoSEQ multiplex PCR; TCRdb's version includes in-frame clones alone and lacks a portion of them. The sample has roughly 500,000 clones; 79% are singletons. The TCR comes from a woman in her thirties or forties in good health. Some clones in this sample may be carry-over from other donors' samples. Sequencing input: PBMCs. V usage is TRBV10-3 and J usage is TRBJ2-1, with D possibly being TRBD1 (6 bases). CDR3 nucleotide sequence: TGTGCCACCTCGTTACAGGGAAGCAATGAGCAGTTCTTC. Amino acid sequence: CATSLQGSNEQFF.